This T cell receptor (beta chain) came from a study of PD-L1 blockade in urothelial cancer. Using immunoSEQ multiplex PCR, the repertoire was profiled, and TCRdb retains in-frame clones only, with some absent. This sample carries fewer than 75,000 clones, roughly 88% of them seen once, and the ten largest clones take 4.5%. Specified time point: pretreatment peripheral blood. Trimming pared 7 bases from V and 7 bases from J, leaving 17 bases between. This CDR3 is 13 amino acids long. Germline-derived CDR1 and CDR2 are SNHLY and FYNNEI. The gene calls are TRBV2 and TRBJ2-7; D is possibly TRBD2 (6 bases). This TCR was recovered from a man aged 70-80 years with urothelial cancer. This specimen was PBMCs, taken around atezolizumab (anti-PD-L1) treatment. The CDR3 sequence: CASMHREHLEQYF. The CDR3 nucleotides are TGTGCCAGCATGCACCGGGAGCACCTGGAGCAGTACTTC.